Given below is one T cell receptor (beta chain) in context. The V and J ends lost 0 bases and 4 bases, in that order; junction bases with no gene match: 13. The CDR3 covers 17 residues. Germline values: CDR1 DFQATT, CDR2 SNEGSKA (reference sequence). This sample was included in a study of metastatic and nonmetastatic thyroid tumors. All patients were treatment-naive before thyroid surgery. Authors' data handling: The study took CDR3 differences across clinicopathological groups and made a distant-metastasis classifier for papillary thyroid cancer from them. MiXCR reprocessed the PCR reads for TCRdb. The V and J calls and clone size are TCRdb's, not the authors'. The sample carries around 19,000 clones, roughly 29% recorded once.

The sequence came from a female donor with papillary thyroid cancer or a benign thyroid nodule (not recorded which). Some clones in this sample may be carry-over from other donors' samples. Sequenced sample: blood. The chain recombines TRBV20-1 with TRBJ1-1; the match to TRBD1 covers 8 bases. CDR3 nucleotides: TGCAGTGCTAGAGAAAGAGGCAGGGGGCTGTCTAGCACTGAAGCTTTCTTT. This codes for CSARERGRGLSSTEAFF.